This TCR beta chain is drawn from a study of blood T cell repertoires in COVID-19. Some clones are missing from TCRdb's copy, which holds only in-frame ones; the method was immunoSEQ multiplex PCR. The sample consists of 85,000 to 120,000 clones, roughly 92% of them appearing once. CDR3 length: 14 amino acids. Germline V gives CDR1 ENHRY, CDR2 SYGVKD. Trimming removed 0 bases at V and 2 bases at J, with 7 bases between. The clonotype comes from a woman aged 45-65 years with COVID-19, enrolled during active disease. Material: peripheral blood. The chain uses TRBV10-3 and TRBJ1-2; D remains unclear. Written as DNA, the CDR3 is TGTGCCATCAGTGAGTCAAGAGAAAACTATGGCTACACCTTC. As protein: CAISESRENYGYTF.